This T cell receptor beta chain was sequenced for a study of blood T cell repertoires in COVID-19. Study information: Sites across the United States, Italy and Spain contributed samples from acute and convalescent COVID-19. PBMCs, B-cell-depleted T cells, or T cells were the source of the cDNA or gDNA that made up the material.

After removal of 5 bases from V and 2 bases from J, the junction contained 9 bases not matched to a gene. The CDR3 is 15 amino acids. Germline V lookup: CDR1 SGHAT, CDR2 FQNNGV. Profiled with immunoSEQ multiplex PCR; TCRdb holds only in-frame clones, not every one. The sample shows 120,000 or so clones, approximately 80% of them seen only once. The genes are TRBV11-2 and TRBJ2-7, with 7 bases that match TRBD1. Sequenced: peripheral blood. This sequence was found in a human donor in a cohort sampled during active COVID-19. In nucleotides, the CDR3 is TGTGCCAGCAGCCACTTCCGGGACAGACCCTACGAGCAGTACTTC. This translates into CASSHFRDRPYEQYF.